This entry is about one T cell receptor (beta chain). Sequencing used immunoSEQ multiplex PCR; TCRdb keeps in-frame clones, though not all of them. The table shows 310,000 or so clones, with roughly 87% occurring only once. The data were obtained in a study of blood T cell repertoires in COVID-19. V lost 5 bases to trimming and J lost 2 bases; unmatched junction nucleotides: 6. The CDR3 runs 14 residues. Germline V gives CDR1 SGHTA, CDR2 FQGNSA. V and J are TRBV7-2 and TRBJ2-7; 7 bases are a match to TRBD2. Sequencing used PBMCs or T cells enriched from blood (not recorded which). This receptor was obtained from a woman younger than 35 who had recovered from COVID-19. The chain's CDR3 is CASSPGRGAYEQYF. The CDR3, as DNA: TGTGCCAGCAGCCCTGGACGGGGGGCCTACGAGCAGTACTTC.